The 13 T cell receptor beta chains given below trace back to one sample, sequenced in a study of control samples from healthy donors and cancer patients. Sequencing was performed with immunoSEQ multiplex PCR; in TCRdb, only in-frame clones are kept and a portion is missing. Of about 85,000 clones detected, approximately 88% appear once; the ten largest clones hold approximately 7.6%. The sequenced material came from blood. The receptors stem from a woman aged 55-70 years in good health.

The rearrangement uses TRBV7-9 and TRBJ1-2, with a weak D call TRBD1 (6 bases). There are 14 residues in the CDR3. V dropped 1 base and J dropped 4 bases, with 10 bases sitting between them. Germline V lookup: CDR1 SEHNR, CDR2 FQNEAQ (reference sequence). In nucleotides, the CDR3 is TGTGCCAGCAGCTTAGTACAGGGACCCTATGGCTACACCTTC. It encodes CASSLVQGPYGYTF.

The chain is built from TRBV7-2 and TRBJ1-1; 7 bases fit TRBD1. V gave up 5 bases and J gave up 1 base; unmatched junction bases: 4. Germline assignment: CDR1 SGHTA and CDR2 FQGNSA. There are 14 residues in the CDR3. CDR3 region: CASSPRTGNTEAFF. CDR3 DNA: TGTGCCAGCAGCCCACGGACAGGGAACACTGAAGCTTTCTTT.

The chain combines TRBV3-1 (or the pseudogene TRBV3-2) with TRBJ2-6, with unresolved D. Germline CDR1 reads LGHDT; CDR2 reads YNNKEL (reference sequence). This CDR3 region has 16 residues. V lost 1 base and J lost 0, with 7 bases in between. CDR3 amino acids: CASSQGDHSGANVLTF. CDR3 bases: TGTGCCAGCAGCCAAGGGGATCACTCTGGGGCCAACGTCCTGACTTTC.

The chain recombines TRBV13 with TRBJ2-7; D unclear. The CDR3 covers 12 residues. Deletions cut 2 bases from V and 4 bases from J, with 6 bases between. CDR1 PRHDT and CDR2 FYEKMQ come from the germline V gene (reference sequence). The CDR3 nucleotides read TGTGCCAGCAGCTTAAGTCCTTACGAGCAGTACTTC. Translation: CASSLSPYEQYF.

The chain uses TRBV27 and TRBJ1-1, with D possibly being TRBD1 (5 bases). Per germline, CDR1 MNHEY and CDR2 SMNVEV (reference sequence). This CDR3 spans 15 amino acids. V lost 7 bases and J lost 0, with 15 bases in between. The DNA of the CDR3 is TGTGCCAGCACGGGCTCAGGGAGGATGAACACTGAAGCTTTCTTT. Translating it yields CASTGSGRMNTEAFF.

The gene calls are TRBV28 and TRBJ2-2, with a weak D call TRBD2 (7 bases). Germline V gene sequence: CDR1 MDHEN, CDR2 SYDVKM. The ends were cut back, 2 bases at V and 1 base at J, with 11 bases in the middle. The CDR3 has 16 residues. Here the CDR3 reads CASSLEGGRNTGELFF. In DNA, the CDR3 is TGTGCCAGCAGTTTAGAGGGGGGGAGGAACACCGGGGAGCTGTTTTTT.

This clone was counted once. The chain uses TRBV29-1 and TRBJ1-2; 10 bases fit TRBD1. With V trimmed by 6 bases and J by 4 bases, 5 bases remained unmatched. The CDR3 length is 13 residues. The germline V gene has CDR1 SQVTM and CDR2 ANQGSEA. The CDR3 protein is CSVRTGGVYGYTF. The CDR3 nucleotides are TGCAGCGTGCGGACAGGGGGGGTCTATGGCTACACCTTC.

This chain joins TRBV6-6 and TRBJ1-2; D might be TRBD1 (5 bases). CDR1 is MNHNY and CDR2 is SVGAGI in the germline V gene (reference sequence). Deletions cut 2 bases from V and 2 bases from J, with 9 bases between. The CDR3 is 14 residues long. The CDR3 DNA follows: TGTGCCAGCAGTTACGGCAGGGACAACTATGGCTACACCTTC. It specifies CASSYGRDNYGYTF.

This chain uses TRBV29-1 with TRBJ2-1; 9 bases line up with TRBD2. Looked up from germline, CDR1 is SQVTM and CDR2 is ANQGSEA. Trimming at V came to 1 base and at J to 7 bases, leaving 14 bases not matched to a gene. CDR3 length: 17 amino acids. As DNA, the CDR3 is TGCAGCGTTGAAGGAAACATAGCGGGAGTAGGGACAAATGAGCAGTTCTTC. The encoded protein is CSVEGNIAGVGTNEQFF.

The chain uses TRBV6-2 or TRBV6-3 and TRBJ2-1; 11 bases map to TRBD2. Germline assignment: CDR1 MNHEY and CDR2 SVGEGT. The trim removed 4 bases at V and 9 bases at J, leaving 23 bases unmatched. CDR3 length: 20 amino acids. The CDR3 loop is CASSSVPGLAVLIGDSEQFF. CDR3 bases: TGTGCCAGCAGTTCCGTCCCGGGACTAGCGGTCTTAATTGGGGATAGTGAGCAGTTCTTC.

V is TRBV6-6 and J is TRBJ2-3, with 8 bases lining up with TRBD2. V lost 2 bases, J lost 6 bases, and 7 bases stayed unmatched. CDR1 is MNHNY and CDR2 is SVGAGI in the germline V gene (reference sequence). This CDR3 has 15 amino acids. This CDR3 is CASSYQTGGRDTQYF. The DNA of the CDR3 is TGTGCCAGCAGTTACCAGACGGGGGGGCGGGATACGCAGTATTTT.

There are many counts of this clone. The chain is built from TRBV5-1 and TRBJ2-1; D is undetermined. This CDR3 is 13 amino acids long. The V and J ends lost 4 bases and 1 base respectively, with 6 bases between them. Germline CDR1 SGHRS, CDR2 YFSETQ. CDR3 region: CASSRESYNEQFF. The CDR3 region has the DNA TGCGCCAGCAGCCGTGAGTCCTACAATGAGCAGTTCTTC.

The chain carries TRBV9 and TRBJ2-1; the match to TRBD2 covers 10 bases. This CDR3 has 17 residues. The junction had 11 bases not matched to a gene; V was cut back by 0 bases and J by 8 bases. Germline V gives CDR1 SGDLS, CDR2 YYNGEE. CDR3: CASSVEGLAGVWDEQFF. CDR3 DNA sequence: TGTGCCAGCAGCGTAGAAGGCCTAGCGGGAGTATGGGATGAGCAGTTCTTC.